One and the same sample provided the 27 T cell receptor beta chains below, sequenced in a study of human T cells and chemical hapten exposure. TCRdb re-called the RACE reads through MiXCR, storing one row per CDR3 protein. The top ten clones hold approximately 1.2% of a sample with 280,000 or so distinct CDR3 sequences, about 7.7% of them seen once. Documented time point: pre-sensitization, week 0. Treatment indicated: therapeutic diphenylcyclopropenone sensitization with weekly scalp DPC. The starting material was whole blood, obtained in connection with sensitization to the hapten diphenylcyclopropenone (DPC). The origin of the receptors is a man between 18 and 35 years old with alopecia areata. Some clones in this sample may be carry-over from other donors' samples.

Only a few counts were recorded for this clonotype. The J gene is TRBJ1-2, the V gene TRBV3-1; D not certain. Germline V gene sequence: CDR1 LGHDT, CDR2 YNNKEL (reference sequence). Deletions cut 6 bases from V and 7 bases from J, with 18 bases between. The CDR3 totals 14 residues. The chain's CDR3 is CASRHGSAEAGYTF. Written as DNA, the CDR3 is TGTGCCAGCAGACACGGGTCAGCGGAGGCTGGCTACACCTTC.

V gene TRBV29-1 combines with J gene TRBJ2-7, with 7 bases aligning to TRBD1. In germline, CDR1 is SQVTM, CDR2 ANQGSEA. The length of the CDR3 is 15 residues. Trimming took 3 bases from V and 3 from J; bases not matched to a gene: 11. The CDR3 sequence: CSVEIQGSHLYEQYF. The CDR3 coding sequence is TGCAGCGTTGAGATACAGGGGAGCCATCTCTACGAGCAGTACTTC.

The chain combines TRBV27 with TRBJ2-3; the D is unclear. This CDR3 is 16 amino acids long. The germline CDR1 and CDR2 sequences are MNHEY and SMNVEV (reference sequence). Deletions cut 5 bases from V and 1 base from J, with 16 bases between. As DNA, the CDR3 is TGTGCCAGCAGTCCTTGGGCTCCGGTAGGCACAGATACGCAGTATTTT. This encodes CASSPWAPVGTDTQYF.

The V gene is TRBV11-1, the J gene TRBJ1-6; D uncertain. The germline gives CDR1 SGHAT, CDR2 FQDESV (reference sequence). The CDR3 totals 17 residues. The V end lost 3 bases, the J end lost 4 bases, and 16 bases lay between the germline ends. In nucleotides, the CDR3 is TGTGCCAGCAGCTTCGGGTTTGCACAGAAGTATAATTCACCCCTCCACTTT. Amino acids: CASSFGFAQKYNSPLHF.

Comment on this clonotype: This may be a read error, as it is one base from a much larger clone. V usage is TRBV4-1 and J usage is TRBJ2-1; D is perhaps TRBD2 (5 bases). CDR1 MGHRA and CDR2 YSYEKL come from the germline V gene. The CDR3 sequence is 16 residues long. The CDR3 sequence is CASSQLRGLSQNEQIF. The CDR3 DNA sequence: TGCGCCAGCAGCCAACTCCGGGGTTTGTCCCAAAATGAGCAGATCTTC.

This clonotype was observed a few times. The rearrangement joins TRBV11-2 to TRBJ2-6; D remains unclear. Trimming removed 1 base at V and 1 base at J, with 14 bases between. This CDR3 has 18 residues. CDR1 is SGHAT and CDR2 is FQNNGV in the germline V gene. The CDR3 loop is CASSLVKTAGSGANVLTF. The CDR3, as DNA: TGTGCCAGCAGCTTAGTCAAAACAGCCGGATCTGGGGCCAACGTCCTGACTTTC.

The table lists this clonotype with a few counts. CDR3 DNA: TGTGCCAGCAGCTTAGGTGTGCGGGGCCCTGACTTTGAAGCTTTCTTT. This sequence encodes CASSLGVRGPDFEAFF. The J gene is TRBJ1-1, the V gene TRBV7-6, with a possible D match to TRBD1 (5 bases). V lost 1 base, J lost 7 bases, and 19 bases lay in between. This CDR3 region has 16 residues. Germline V gene data show CDR1 as SGHVS and CDR2 as FNYEAQ. Full variable domain (remainder filled in from reference TRBV7-6 and TRBJ1-1): GAGVSQSPRYKVTKRGQDVALRCDPISGHVSLYWYRQALGQGPEFLTYFNYEAQQDKSGLPNDRFSAERPEGSISTLTIQRTEQRDSAMYRCASSLGVRGPDFEAFFGQGTRLTVV.

V is TRBV9 and J is TRBJ2-1, with D hard to call. The CDR3 is made up of 16 amino acids. Germline V gives CDR1 SGDLS, CDR2 YYNGEE. V was clipped by 0 bases and J by 2 bases, with 12 bases between them. The CDR3 reads CASSVDGSDTYNEQFF. In nucleotides, the CDR3 is TGTGCCAGCAGCGTAGACGGGTCAGACACCTACAATGAGCAGTTCTTC.

At least ten counts were recorded for this clonotype. The chain carries TRBV29-1 and TRBJ1-1; D is unclear. V was shortened by 2 bases and J by 4 bases, with 8 bases between the two germline ends. The CDR3 has 12 amino acids. Germline V gives CDR1 SQVTM, CDR2 ANQGSEA. DNA for the CDR3: TGCAGCGTTGAATGGGTTGGCACTGAAGCTTTCTTT. Protein: CSVEWVGTEAFF.

This clonotype occurred a few times. The chain is built from TRBV15 and TRBJ1-5; 7 bases are shared with TRBD1. Germline trimming cut 2 bases from V and 3 bases from J; bases unmatched to any gene: 13. The germline gives CDR1 LNHNV, CDR2 YYDKDF (reference sequence). There are 18 residues in the CDR3. CDR3 nucleotides: TGTGCCACCAGCAGATCGGCAGACAGGGCTACAATCAATCAGCCCCAGCATTTT. As protein: CATSRSADRATINQPQHF.

In the case of this clonotype: A much larger clonotype is one base distant, so this may be a read error. The V call is TRBV7-9, the J call TRBJ1-1; 7 nucleotides align to TRBD1. The CDR3 is 19 residues long. Germline V gene lookup returns CDR1 SEHNR and CDR2 FQNEAQ (reference sequence). CDR3 DNA sequence: TGTGCCGGCAGCTTACCGCTTGTTAAGGGACAGATCAAGAACACTGAAGCTTTCTTT. Protein product: CAGSLPLVKGQIKNTEAFF.

A few counts support this clonotype. The V call is TRBV6-5, the J call TRBJ2-2, with 12 bases that match TRBD2. After removal of 1 base from V and 7 bases from J, the junction contained 10 bases not matched to a gene. In germline, CDR1 is MNHEY, CDR2 SVGAGI. This CDR3 comprises 18 residues. CDR3 in DNA: TGTGCCAGCAGTTACTACCCCCCTAGCGGGGGGGCCGTCGGGGAGCTGTTTTTT. Translating it yields CASSYYPPSGGAVGELFF.

In this sample, this clonotype turned up many times. V and J are TRBV2 and TRBJ1-2, with 7 bases lining up with TRBD1. V trimming: 6 bases; J trimming: 4 bases; junction bases outside the gene matches: 14. The CDR3 runs 16 residues. Germline V lookup: CDR1 SNHLY, CDR2 FYNNEI. CDR3 sequence (DNA): TGTGCCAGCAGCGGAGGGGGCAACATCGCCCGCTATGGCTACACCTTC. Protein sequence: CASSGGGNIARYGYTF.

This clonotype was counted between two and nine times. The chain combines TRBV12-5 with TRBJ1-1; 7 positions match TRBD1. J was trimmed by 6 bases and V by 5 bases; bases with no gene match: 18. Germline V gene lookup returns CDR1 LGHNT and CDR2 FRNRAP. The CDR3 loop spans 17 amino acids. DNA of the CDR3: TGTGCTAGTGGTACCCCGTCCCGGGACAGTGAACTTTCTGAAGCTTTCTTT. As protein: CASGTPSRDSELSEAFF.

This clonotype was counted between two and nine times. This sequence joins TRBV6-6 and TRBJ2-5; D gene uncertain. The CDR3 has 12 amino acids. V lost 6 bases, J lost 4 bases, and 9 bases lay in between. Germline V gene data show CDR1 as MNHNY and CDR2 as SVGAGI (reference sequence). CDR3 amino acids: CASRWSAETQYF. CDR3 bases: TGTGCCAGCAGGTGGTCTGCAGAGACCCAGTACTTC.

This clonotype was counted a few times. The chain combines TRBV7-9 with TRBJ1-5, with D hard to call. Between the trimmed V and J ends, which lost 5 bases and 6 bases, there was a span of 14 bases. Germline CDR1 and CDR2: SEHNR and FQNEAQ (reference sequence). The CDR3 spans 14 residues. The CDR3 nucleotides read TGTGCCAGCAGCGCGACGGAGGAAAGTCAGCCCCAGCATTTT. Translation gives CASSATEESQPQHF.

This chain links TRBV7-9 with TRBJ1-1, with D tentatively TRBD1 (5 bases). Germline assignment: CDR1 SEHNR and CDR2 FQNEAQ (reference sequence). V lost 5 bases, J lost 3 bases, and 16 bases lay in between. This CDR3 is 15 amino acids long. CDR3 nucleotide sequence: TGTGCCAGCAGCCCCCCCCGGGGCCGATACACTGAAGCTTTCTTT. It is translated as CASSPPRGRYTEAFF.

The table lists this clonotype with a few counts. The chain uses TRBV10-1 and TRBJ2-3; tentatively, D is TRBD1 (6 bases). Germline V gene sequence: CDR1 WNHNN, CDR2 SYGVQD (reference sequence). V was pared by 9 bases and J by 4 bases, with 17 bases between. This CDR3 contains 14 residues. CDR3: CASGASGDADTQYF. The CDR3, as DNA: TGCGCCAGTGGGGCCTCAGGGGACGCAGATACGCAGTATTTT.

This clonotype was counted only a few times. This chain uses TRBV11-3 with TRBJ2-3; no reliable D call. CDR1 and CDR2 from the germline V gene are SGHNT and YENEEA. Trimming shortened V by 5 bases and J by 4 bases, and 10 bases separated the two germline ends. This CDR3 region has 13 residues. DNA for the CDR3: TGTGCCAGCAGCATAAGCGAGGCAGATACGCAGTATTTT. It translates to CASSISEADTQYF.

The chain employs TRBV7-9 and TRBJ2-2, with TRBD1 as a possible D gene (6 bases). V was shortened by 4 bases and J by 7 bases, with 22 bases between the two germline ends. The length of the CDR3 is 17 residues. Germline V gives CDR1 SEHNR, CDR2 FQNEAQ (reference sequence). The CDR3 is CASSYRRTATGVGELFF. For the CDR3, the DNA is TGTGCCAGCAGCTACCGGAGGACAGCAACCGGGGTCGGGGAGCTGTTTTTT.

The V call is TRBV6-5, the J call TRBJ2-2; D is perhaps TRBD2 (8 bases). Germline loops: CDR1 MNHEY, CDR2 SVGAGI. With 8 bases removed from V and 5 bases from J, the gap between germline ends came to 15 bases. The CDR3 is 14 residues long. This CDR3 reads CASREGAMTGELFF. CDR3 coding DNA: TGTGCCAGCCGGGAGGGGGCTATGACCGGGGAGCTGTTTTTT.

This chain uses TRBV7-2 with TRBJ2-1; unclear D gene. The germline gives CDR1 SGHTA, CDR2 FQGNSA. CDR3 length: 13 amino acids. V was shortened by 3 bases and J by 4 bases, with 7 bases between the two germline ends. The CDR3 reads CASSFYQYNEQFF. The CDR3 nucleotides are TGTGCCAGCAGCTTTTATCAGTACAATGAGCAGTTCTTC.

The chain employs TRBV5-5 and TRBJ2-5, with no clear D. Trimming left V 6 bases short and J 9 bases short, with 12 bases between. Germline CDR1 SGHKS, CDR2 YYEKEE (reference sequence). This CDR3 contains 11 residues. CDR3 amino acids: CASTLDWAQYF. The CDR3 DNA reads as TGTGCCAGCACCCTGGATTGGGCCCAGTACTTC.

The V gene is TRBV6-1, the J gene TRBJ2-1; 7 bases are a match to TRBD1. Per the germline V gene, CDR1 is MNHNS and CDR2 is SASEGT. V lost 2 bases, J lost 6 bases, and 10 bases stayed unmatched. The CDR3 has 16 residues. CDR3 in DNA: TGTGCCAGCAGTGAATTCCGACAGGGAAAACTCAATGAGCAGTTCTTC. It specifies CASSEFRQGKLNEQFF.

This clonotype was detected many times. V usage is TRBV5-1 and J usage is TRBJ2-2, with TRBD2 identical over 11 bases. The junction had 1 base not matched to a gene; V was cut back by 4 bases and J by 5 bases. The CDR3 is 14 amino acids. The germline CDR1 and CDR2 sequences are SGHRS and YFSETQ. The CDR3 loop reads CASSRTSGTGELFF. The CDR3 DNA sequence: TGCGCCAGCAGCCGGACTAGCGGGACCGGGGAGCTGTTTTTT.

This clonotype was observed a handful of times. The V gene is TRBV6-2 or TRBV6-3, the J gene TRBJ1-2, with 7 bases identical to TRBD1. Looked up from germline, CDR1 is MNHEY and CDR2 is SVGEGT. Losses at the gene ends were 5 bases for V and 4 bases for J; bases not matched to a gene: 1. This CDR3 has 12 amino acids. The CDR3 is CASSDRAYGYTF. The CDR3, as DNA: TGTGCCAGCAGTGACAGGGCCTATGGCTACACCTTC.

In its sample, this clonotype was seen many times. The rearrangement uses TRBV3-1 and TRBJ2-7; TRBD1 matches 10 bases. The trim removed 8 bases at V and 5 bases at J, leaving 0 bases unmatched. CDR3 size: 11 residues. Germline CDR1 is LGHDT and CDR2 is YNNKEL (reference sequence). The CDR3 DNA reads TGTGCCAGCGGACAGGGGGACGAGCAGTACTTC. It codes for CASGQGDEQYF.